This T cell receptor beta chain was sequenced in a study of cytomegalovirus exposure and HLA in healthy donors. PCR used 60 Vbeta primers and 13 Jbeta primers. Clones were read by immunoSEQ multiplex PCR, and TCRdb kept only the in-frame ones, dropping some. The table includes 150,000 to 180,000 clones, roughly four fifths detected once. A word on this clone: Its antigen is not known.

Overall study results and limits: Clonal expansion was found to be greater in HLA-associated TCR beta chains than in equally common others in a later analysis. Rarity held for most TCR sequences, but there were some public TCRs that occurred in many donors.

Trimming removed 3 bases from V and 5 bases from J; junction bases left unmatched: 3. The CDR3 loop spans 15 amino acids. Germline values: CDR1 MRHNA, CDR2 SNTAGT. Input material: PBMCs. The V and J genes are TRBV6-4 and TRBJ2-2, with TRBD2 identical over 10 bases. The source of this sequence is a man between 18 and 29 years old in good health and CMV-seronegative. The CDR3 sequence is CASSEASGRTGELFF. In nucleotides, the CDR3 is TGTGCCAGCAGTGAGGCTAGCGGGAGAACCGGGGAGCTGTTTTTT.